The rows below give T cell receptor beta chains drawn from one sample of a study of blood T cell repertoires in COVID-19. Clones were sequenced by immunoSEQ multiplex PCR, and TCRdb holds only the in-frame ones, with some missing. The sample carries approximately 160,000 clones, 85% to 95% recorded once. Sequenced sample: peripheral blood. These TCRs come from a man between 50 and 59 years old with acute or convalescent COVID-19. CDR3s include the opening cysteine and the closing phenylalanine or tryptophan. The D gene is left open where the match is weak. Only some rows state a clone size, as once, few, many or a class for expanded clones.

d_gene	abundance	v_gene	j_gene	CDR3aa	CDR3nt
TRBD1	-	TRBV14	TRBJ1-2	CASSQDRDSHGNYGYTF	TGTGCCAGCAGCCAAGACAGGGACAGCCACGGGAACTATGGCTACACCTTC
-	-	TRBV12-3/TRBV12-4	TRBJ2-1	CASHNFNEQFF	TGTGCCAGCCACAATTTCAATGAGCAGTTCTTC
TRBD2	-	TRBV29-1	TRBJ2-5	CSVEDERGFQETQYF	TGCAGCGTTGAAGACGAGCGGGGGTTCCAAGAGACCCAGTACTTC
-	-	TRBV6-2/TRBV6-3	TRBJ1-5	CASSYPRQGHNQPQHF	TGTGCCAGCAGTTACCCCCGGCAGGGCCACAATCAGCCCCAGCATTTT
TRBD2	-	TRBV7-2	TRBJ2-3	CASSPSPSGRNTDTQYF	TGTGCCAGCAGTCCCTCTCCTAGCGGGAGGAACACAGATACGCAGTATTTT
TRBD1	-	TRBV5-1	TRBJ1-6	CASSLGQGTSPLHF	TGCGCCAGCAGCCTTGGACAGGGAACTTCACCCCTCCACTTT
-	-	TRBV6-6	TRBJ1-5	CASSYAGGNQPQHF	TGTGCCAGCAGTTATGCCGGGGGCAATCAGCCCCAGCATTTT
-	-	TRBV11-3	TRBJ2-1	CASSLEGRGEQFF	TGTGCCAGCAGCTTAGAAGGGAGAGGGGAGCAGTTCTTC
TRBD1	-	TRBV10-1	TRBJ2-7	CASSESLQGAEEQYF	TGCGCCAGCAGTGAGTCGTTACAGGGGGCGGAGGAGCAGTACTTC
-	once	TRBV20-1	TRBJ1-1	CSARDRGEAFF	TGCAGTGCTAGAGATAGGGGGGAAGCTTTCTTT
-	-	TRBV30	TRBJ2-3	CAWRRGGTDTQYF	TGTGCCTGGAGGCGGGGAGGTACAGATACGCAGTATTTT
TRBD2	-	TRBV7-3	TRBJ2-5	CASSLGLAGGQETQYF	TGTGCCAGCAGCTTAGGGCTAGCGGGGGGACAAGAGACCCAGTACTTC
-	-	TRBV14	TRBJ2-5	CASSQWAGLQETQYF	TGTGCCAGCAGCCAATGGGCAGGACTACAAGAGACCCAGTACTTC
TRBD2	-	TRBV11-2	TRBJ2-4	CASSSWTSGKANIQYF	TGTGCCAGCAGCTCTTGGACTAGCGGGAAGGCGAACATTCAGTACTTC
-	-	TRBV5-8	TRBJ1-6	CASSLGANTGSPLHF	TGTGCCAGCAGCTTGGGGGCTAACACTGGTTCACCCCTCCACTTT
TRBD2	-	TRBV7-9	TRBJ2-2	CASSAGLAGSTGELFF	TGTGCCAGCAGCGCAGGACTAGCGGGGAGCACCGGGGAGCTGTTTTTT
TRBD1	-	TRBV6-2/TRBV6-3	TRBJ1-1	CASSVGTDGTEAFF	TGTGCCAGCAGCGTCGGGACAGATGGGACTGAAGCTTTCTTT
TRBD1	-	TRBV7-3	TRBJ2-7	CASSLVTGAYEQYF	TGTGCCAGCAGCTTAGTGACAGGGGCCTACGAGCAGTACTTC
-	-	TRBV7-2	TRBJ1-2	CASSLALLGRQDYGYTF	TGTGCCAGCAGCTTAGCCCTACTTGGGAGGCAGGACTATGGCTACACCTTC
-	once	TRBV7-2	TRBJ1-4	CASSLRYRDAEKLFF	TGTGCCAGCAGCTTACGGTACAGGGATGCTGAAAAACTGTTTTTT
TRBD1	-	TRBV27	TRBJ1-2	CASSLGLTGDYGYTF	TGTGCCAGCAGTTTAGGCCTGACAGGGGACTATGGCTACACCTTC
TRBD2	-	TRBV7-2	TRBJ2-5	CASSLNSGDWETQYF	TGTGCCAGCAGCTTAAATAGCGGGGATTGGGAGACCCAGTACTTC
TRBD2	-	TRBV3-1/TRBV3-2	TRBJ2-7	CASSPPGLAGRYEQYF	TGTGCCAGCAGCCCACCGGGACTAGCGGGGCGCTACGAGCAGTACTTC
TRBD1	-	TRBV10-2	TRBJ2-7	CASSEQGDREQYF	TGCGCCAGCAGCGAGCAAGGGGACAGAGAGCAGTACTTC
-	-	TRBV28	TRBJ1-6	CASLGGKAPLHF	TGTGCCAGCCTGGGAGGAAAGGCACCCCTCCACTTT
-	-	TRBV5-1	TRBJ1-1	CASSDPQGFKTEAFF	TGCGCCAGCAGCGACCCACAGGGTTTTAAAACTGAAGCTTTCTTT
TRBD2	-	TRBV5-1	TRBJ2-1	CASSLGLSGSYNEQFF	TGCGCCAGCAGCTTGGGGCTTAGCGGGTCCTACAATGAGCAGTTCTTC
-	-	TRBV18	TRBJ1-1	CASSPQGGRTEAFF	TGTGCCAGCTCACCACAGGGAGGAAGAACTGAAGCTTTCTTT
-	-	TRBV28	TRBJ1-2	CASSLTEGYTF	TGTGCCAGCAGTTTGACGGAGGGCTACACCTTC
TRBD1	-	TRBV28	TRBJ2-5	CASSSRTGVQETQYF	TGTGCCAGCAGTTCGAGGACAGGAGTCCAAGAGACCCAGTACTTC
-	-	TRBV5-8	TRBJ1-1	CASSWGPGNTEAFF	TGTGCCAGCAGCTGGGGGCCCGGGAACACTGAAGCTTTCTTT
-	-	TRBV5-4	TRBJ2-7	CASGRTESYEQYF	TGTGCCAGCGGAAGGACTGAATCCTACGAGCAGTACTTC
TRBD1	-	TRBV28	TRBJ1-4	CASSPRGEQGIGEKLFF	TGTGCCAGCAGCCCCCGAGGGGAACAGGGGATTGGGGAAAAACTGTTTTTT
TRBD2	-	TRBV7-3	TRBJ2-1	CASSSSGGAYNEQFF	TGTGCCAGCAGCTCTAGCGGGGGGGCCTACAATGAGCAGTTCTTC
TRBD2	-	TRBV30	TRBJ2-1	CAWSLLGGTPKVEQFF	TGTGCCTGGAGCCTCCTCGGGGGGACCCCGAAAGTTGAGCAGTTCTTC
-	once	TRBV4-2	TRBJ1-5	CASSQESAGRYQPQHF	TGTGCCAGCAGCCAAGAGTCTGCAGGGAGGTATCAGCCCCAGCATTTT
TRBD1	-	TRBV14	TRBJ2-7	CASSQDRVRGHSYEQYF	TGTGCCAGCAGCCAAGATCGAGTCAGGGGGCACTCCTACGAGCAGTACTTC
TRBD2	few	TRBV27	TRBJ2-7	CASSLGTSGLYEQYF	TGTGCCAGCAGTCTTGGGACTAGCGGACTGTACGAGCAGTACTTC
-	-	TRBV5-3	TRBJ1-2	CARSLGQARNYGYTF	TGTGCCAGAAGCTTGGGACAGGCCCGTAACTATGGCTACACCTTC
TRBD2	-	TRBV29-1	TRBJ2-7	CSVQPGASGSYEQYF	TGCAGCGTCCAACCGGGAGCTAGCGGTTCCTACGAGCAGTACTTC
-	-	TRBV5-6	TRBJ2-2	CASSLEHTGELFF	TGTGCCAGCAGCTTGGAGCACACCGGGGAGCTGTTTTTT
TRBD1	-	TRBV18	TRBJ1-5	CASSPGTGVQPQHF	TGTGCCAGCTCACCCGGGACAGGGGTTCAGCCCCAGCATTTT
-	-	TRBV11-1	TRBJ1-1	CVSSHRNTEAFF	TGTGTCAGCAGCCACAGGAACACTGAAGCTTTCTTT
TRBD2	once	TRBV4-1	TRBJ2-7	CASSLSASGGVYEQYF	TGCGCCAGCAGCCTCTCCGCTAGCGGGGGGGTCTACGAGCAGTACTTC
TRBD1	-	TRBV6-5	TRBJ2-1	CASSHGTGLNEQFF	TGTGCCAGCAGTCACGGGACAGGTCTGAATGAGCAGTTCTTC
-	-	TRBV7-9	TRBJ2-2	CASAHPRDTGELFF	TGTGCCAGCGCCCACCCCAGGGATACCGGGGAGCTGTTTTTT
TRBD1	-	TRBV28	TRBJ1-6	CASRSYHRGTNSPLHF	TGTGCCAGCAGAAGCTATCACAGGGGAACTAATTCACCCCTCCACTTT
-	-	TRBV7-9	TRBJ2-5	CASSLNSGQETQYF	TGTGCCAGCAGCTTAAATAGCGGCCAAGAGACCCAGTACTTC
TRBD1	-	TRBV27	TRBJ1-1	CASTPGTGYTEAFF	TGTGCCAGCACCCCCGGGACAGGGTACACTGAAGCTTTCTTT
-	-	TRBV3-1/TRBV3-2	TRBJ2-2	CASSQEWEAWELFF	TGTGCCAGCAGCCAAGAGTGGGAGGCATGGGAGCTGTTTTTT